These 30 T cell receptor beta chains were sequenced from one sample in a study of blood T cell repertoires in COVID-19. The repertoire was sequenced with immunoSEQ multiplex PCR; TCRdb's copy has only in-frame clones and lacks some. The data contain about 210,000 clones, 85% of them seen just once; the ten biggest clones take up approximately 19%. The source material was PBMCs or T cells enriched from blood (not recorded which). Receptors originate from a man aged 35-49 years who had recovered from COVID-19.

The chain carries TRBV12-3 or TRBV12-4 and TRBJ1-2; TRBD1 agrees at 9 bases. V shed 5 bases, J shed 7 bases, and the junction held 5 bases outside the gene matches. This CDR3 has 13 amino acids. Here the CDR3 reads CASSSTGGSGYTF. CDR3 nucleotide sequence: TGTGCCAGCAGTAGTACAGGGGGCTCTGGCTACACCTTC.

This chain links TRBV5-1 with TRBJ1-1, with D possibly matching TRBD1 (6 bases). V shed 0 bases and J shed 4 bases, with 10 bases lying between them. Looked up from germline, CDR1 is SGHRS and CDR2 is YFSETQ. The length of the CDR3 is 14 residues. CDR3 sequence reads: CASSLEGGGTEAFF. For the CDR3, the DNA is TGCGCCAGCAGCTTGGAAGGGGGTGGCACTGAAGCTTTCTTT.

In this sample, this clone turned up once. The V and J genes are TRBV7-9 and TRBJ2-2; TRBD2 agrees at 7 bases. The V and J ends lost 3 bases and 4 bases, in that order; junction bases with no gene match: 14. This CDR3 comprises 18 residues. Germline assignment: CDR1 SEHNR and CDR2 FQNEAQ (reference sequence). The CDR3 sequence is CASSFYNLRERGTGELFF. The CDR3 DNA follows: TGTGCCAGCAGCTTTTACAATCTACGGGAGCGGGGCACCGGGGAGCTGTTTTTT.

J is TRBJ1-2 and V is TRBV2; D unresolved. Germline loops: CDR1 SNHLY, CDR2 FYNNEI. Deletions cut 5 bases from V and 1 base from J, with 8 bases between. CDR3 size: 13 residues. CDR3 nucleotide sequence: TGTGCCAGCAGTTTGAGGGATAACTATGGCTACACCTTC. Encoded protein: CASSLRDNYGYTF.

The chain links TRBV18 to TRBJ2-6, with 7 bases matching TRBD1. The CDR3 is 17 residues long. Losses at the gene ends were 4 bases for V and 0 bases for J; bases not matched to a gene: 6. Germline V gives CDR1 KGHSH, CDR2 LQKENI. This CDR3 is CASSLFTGVSGANVLTF. CDR3 coding DNA: TGTGCCAGCTCACTGTTCACAGGGGTCTCTGGGGCCAACGTCCTGACTTTC.

This chain connects TRBV9 to TRBJ2-7, with D perhaps matching TRBD2 (5 bases). Trimming took off 7 bases at V and 0 bases at J, with 5 bases between the two ends. The CDR3 has 11 residues. Germline V lookup: CDR1 SGDLS, CDR2 YYNGEE. CDR3 sequence reads: CASGSSYEQYF. CDR3 bases: TGTGCCAGCGGGAGCTCCTACGAGCAGTACTTC.

The chain joins TRBV6-2 or TRBV6-3 to TRBJ1-5; TRBD1 agrees at 7 bases. Germline lookup yields CDR1 MNHEY and CDR2 SVGEGT. This CDR3 contains 16 residues. Trimming at V came to 5 bases and at J to 1 base, leaving 8 bases not matched to a gene. CDR3 sequence: CASSPPRDSSNQPQHF. DNA for the CDR3: TGTGCCAGCAGTCCACCCCGGGACAGCAGCAATCAGCCCCAGCATTTT.

The rearrangement uses TRBV5-5 and TRBJ2-2; 8 bases fit TRBD1. Losses at the gene ends were 6 bases for V and 6 bases for J; bases not matched to a gene: 19. The CDR3 sequence is 18 residues long. Germline lookup yields CDR1 SGHKS and CDR2 YYEKEE (reference sequence). CDR3 residues: CASNSASQTGVLAGELFF. The CDR3 bases are TGTGCCAGCAACTCGGCATCTCAGACAGGGGTACTTGCCGGGGAGCTGTTTTTT.

The J gene is TRBJ1-1, the V gene TRBV28; 8 nucleotides align to TRBD1. Per germline, CDR1 MDHEN and CDR2 SYDVKM. This CDR3 contains 14 residues. V gave up 5 bases and J gave up 5 bases; unmatched junction bases: 7. CDR3 in amino acids: CASSNPGTGTEAFF. The CDR3 DNA reads as TGTGCCAGCAGTAATCCCGGGACAGGAACTGAAGCTTTCTTT. Complete variable domain (other parts from reference TRBV28 and TRBJ1-1): DVKVTQSSRYLVKRTGEKVFLECVQDMDHENMFWYRQDPGLGLRLIYFSYDVKMKEKGDIPEGYSVSREKKERFSLILESASTNQTSMYLCASSNPGTGTEAFFGQGTRLTVV.

This clone was recorded only once. The chain carries TRBV7-8 and TRBJ2-2; D perhaps matches TRBD1 (5 bases). The CDR3 has 16 amino acids. Trimming stripped 2 bases from V and 6 bases from J, with 16 bases between. Germline CDR1 and CDR2: SGHVS and FQNEAQ. The CDR3 sequence is CASSLIVREKPGELFF. The CDR3 DNA follows: TGTGCCAGCAGCTTAATCGTCAGGGAAAAACCCGGGGAGCTGTTTTTT.

The chain carries TRBV5-1 and TRBJ2-1, with D unclear. The CDR3 is 15 amino acids. The V and J ends lost 3 bases and 0 bases respectively, with 10 bases between them. CDR1 and CDR2 from the germline V gene are SGHRS and YFSETQ. CDR3 sequence: CASSSTGSSYNEQFF. The CDR3 DNA sequence: TGCGCCAGCAGCTCGACGGGTAGCTCCTACAATGAGCAGTTCTTC. Combining the CDR3 with reference TRBV5-1 and TRBJ2-1 gives the whole variable domain KAGVTQTPRYLIKTRGQQVTLSCSPISGHRSVSWYQQTPGQGLQFLFEYFSETQRNKGNFPGRFSGRQFSNSRSEMNVSTLELGDSALYLCASSSTGSSYNEQFFGPGTRLTVL.

This clone was observed a handful of times. The chain carries TRBV19 and TRBJ2-2, with D possibly TRBD2 on 6 matching bases. CDR1 is LNHDA, CDR2 SQIVND, per germline (reference sequence). This CDR3 comprises 15 residues. The V end was cut by 5 bases, the J end by 5 bases, with 15 bases between. CDR3 sequence (DNA): TGTGCCAGTAGTCACGGGAGCGCTGGGACCGGGGAGCTGTTTTTT. It translates to CASSHGSAGTGELFF.

The chain employs TRBV30 and TRBJ2-7; TRBD2 agrees at 8 bases. Germline CDR1 and CDR2: GTSNPN and SVGIG (reference sequence). The V segment lost 7 bases and the J segment 0 bases; nucleotides outside the gene matches: 8. The CDR3 runs 14 residues. The CDR3 reads CASSIAGSSYEQYF. The CDR3 coding sequence is TGTGCCTCCTCCATAGCGGGGAGCTCCTACGAGCAGTACTTC. Full variable domain (missing parts from reference TRBV30 and TRBJ2-7): SQTIHQWPATLVQPVGSPLSLECTVEGTSNPNLYWYRQAAGRGLQLLFYSVGIGQISSEVPQNLSASRPQDRQFILSSKKLLLSDSGFYLCASSIAGSSYEQYFGPGTRLTVT.

The V call is TRBV30, the J call TRBJ1-2; no clear D. The ends were cut back, 4 bases at V and 6 bases at J, with 18 bases in the middle. The CDR3 has 14 residues. From germline, CDR1 is GTSNPN and CDR2 SVGIG (reference sequence). Here the CDR3 DNA reads TGTGCCTGGACAACGCTCCGGTTAATTGATGGCTACACCTTC. Translated: CAWTTLRLIDGYTF.

This chain joins TRBV2 and TRBJ2-6; the match to TRBD1 covers 7 bases. J lost 4 bases, V lost 5 bases, and 5 bases had no gene match. This CDR3 is built from 15 residues. Germline V gene data show CDR1 as SNHLY and CDR2 as FYNNEI. The CDR3 coding sequence is TGTGCCAGCAGTTTTAAGGGGGCAGGGGCCAACGTCCTGACTTTC. Translation: CASSFKGAGANVLTF. The variable domain in full, completed from reference TRBV2 and TRBJ2-6, reads EPEVTQTPSHQVTQMGQEVILRCVPISNHLYFYWYRQILGQKVEFLVSFYNNEISEKSEIFDDQFSVERPDGSNFTLKIRSTKLEDSAMYFCASSFKGAGANVLTFGAGSRLTVL.

The chain links TRBV27 to TRBJ1-2, with 9 bases identical to TRBD1. The CDR3 length is 17 residues. Per germline, CDR1 MNHEY and CDR2 SMNVEV (reference sequence). The V segment lost 4 bases and the J segment 5 bases; nucleotides outside the gene matches: 14. The CDR3 loop reads CASSSPGQGMTLYGYTF. In DNA, the CDR3 is TGTGCCAGCAGTTCCCCCGGACAGGGGATGACCCTGTATGGCTACACCTTC.

V gene TRBV5-4 combines with J gene TRBJ2-7; a possible D gene is TRBD1 (6 bases). The CDR3 sequence is 14 residues long. V was pared by 4 bases and J by 6 bases, with 17 bases between. Germline CDR1 is SGHNT and CDR2 is YYREEE (reference sequence). The CDR3 sequence is CASSPYTEGVEQYF. The CDR3 DNA reads as TGTGCCAGCAGCCCGTACACAGAGGGGGTCGAGCAGTACTTC.

This CDR3 reads CASSTGGNQPQHF. CDR3 sequence (DNA): TGTGCCAGTAGCACAGGCGGCAATCAGCCCCAGCATTTT. This chain links TRBV19 with TRBJ1-5; possible D gene TRBD1, 5 bases. Deletions cut 6 bases from V and 2 bases from J, with 8 bases between. The CDR3 is made up of 13 amino acids. Germline V CDR1 and CDR2: LNHDA, SQIVND (reference sequence).

The chain couples TRBV4-3 to TRBJ2-7, with TRBD1 matching over 7 bases. The V and J ends lost 3 bases and 2 bases, in that order; junction bases with no gene match: 16. CDR3 length equals 18 residues. Germline CDR1 and CDR2: LGHNA and YSLEER. CDR3 in DNA: TGCGCCAGCAGCCAGTATGCTTCTCGGACAGGTGAAACCTACGAGCAGTACTTC. Translation: CASSQYASRTGETYEQYF.

This clone was seen a single time. The CDR3 DNA sequence: TGTGCCAGCAGAGCCCGACAGGGGAGGGCCCCTGGGGCCAACGTCCTGACTTTC. It codes for CASRARQGRAPGANVLTF. The chain uses TRBV28 and TRBJ2-6; TRBD1 is a possible D gene (8 bases). Germline values: CDR1 MDHEN, CDR2 SYDVKM. There are 18 residues in the CDR3. The V gene lost 6 bases and the J gene lost 2 bases, with 20 bases spanning the gap.

The V gene is TRBV30, the J gene TRBJ2-7; 10 bases align to TRBD1. V lost 8 bases, J lost 9 bases, and 13 bases stayed unmatched. The germline V gene encodes CDR1 GTSNPN and CDR2 SVGIG (reference sequence). This CDR3 spans 13 amino acids. The chain's CDR3 is CAVPGTGEFGQYF. CDR3 DNA sequence: TGTGCCGTACCCGGGACAGGGGAGTTTGGGCAGTACTTC.

The J gene is TRBJ2-3, the V gene TRBV4-1, with TRBD2 matching over 14 bases. The CDR3 length is 20 residues. V lost 4 bases to trimming and J lost 3 bases; unmatched junction nucleotides: 15. The germline CDR1 and CDR2 sequences are MGHRA and YSYEKL. CDR3 region: CASSPIPGLAGEKGTDTQYF. CDR3 bases: TGCGCCAGCAGCCCGATCCCGGGACTAGCGGGAGAGAAGGGGACAGATACGCAGTATTTT.

The chain joins TRBV5-1 to TRBJ2-5; no reliable D call. This CDR3 region has 14 residues. Germline V gives CDR1 SGHRS, CDR2 YFSETQ. The V end lost 0 bases, the J end lost 3 bases, and 9 bases lay between the germline ends. The CDR3 DNA reads TGCGCCAGCAGCTTGGGACACCAGGAAGAGACCCAGTACTTC. Its protein product is CASSLGHQEETQYF.

This clone was detected only once. The chain employs TRBV5-4 and TRBJ2-1; 13 nucleotides align to TRBD2. This CDR3 contains 15 residues. V lost 2 bases to trimming and J lost 8 bases; unmatched junction nucleotides: 4. Germline CDR1 is SGHNT and CDR2 is YYREEE (reference sequence). CDR3: CASSLTSGRAHEQFF. The CDR3 DNA reads as TGTGCCAGCAGCTTAACTAGCGGGAGGGCCCATGAGCAGTTCTTC.

The chain couples TRBV13 to TRBJ2-5; TRBD2 matches at 13 bases. Germline V CDR1 and CDR2: PRHDT, FYEKMQ (reference sequence). V shed 5 bases, J shed 4 bases, and the junction held 7 bases outside the gene matches. The CDR3 runs 16 residues. CDR3 region: CASSPIRLAGGETQYF. The CDR3 region has the DNA TGTGCCAGCAGCCCCATAAGACTAGCGGGAGGAGAGACCCAGTACTTC.

The chain has TRBV28 and TRBJ2-7; D possibly corresponds to TRBD2 (5 bases). This CDR3 contains 13 residues. Trimming removed 6 bases from V and 0 bases from J, with 9 bases in between. Germline CDR1 MDHEN, CDR2 SYDVKM. The CDR3 is CASRQSGSYEQYF. The CDR3 nucleotides are TGTGCCAGCAGGCAAAGCGGCTCCTACGAGCAGTACTTC.

The chain is built from TRBV19 and TRBJ2-7; D is perhaps TRBD1 (6 bases). In germline, CDR1 is LNHDA, CDR2 SQIVND (reference sequence). CDR3 length equals 14 residues. The germline V and J ends were trimmed by 1 base and 3 bases, with 10 bases remaining between them. The CDR3 DNA reads TGTGCCAGTAGTATAGGGCAGGGGATCTACGAGCAGTACTTC. It codes for CASSIGQGIYEQYF.

The V and J genes are TRBV19 and TRBJ2-7; TRBD1 agrees at 10 bases. CDR1 is LNHDA and CDR2 is SQIVND in the germline V gene (reference sequence). This CDR3 comprises 18 residues. Unmatched junction bases numbered 16, after V lost 4 bases and J lost 4 bases. For the CDR3, the DNA is TGTGCCAGTAGTACGGCCGCCAAGACAGGGGGCTATCGGTACGAGCAGTACTTC. It yields the protein CASSTAAKTGGYRYEQYF.

The CDR3 spells CASSLEAFPAGGYTF. CDR3 in DNA: TGTGCCAGCAGTTTAGAGGCCTTCCCTGCGGGCGGCTACACCTTC. V gene TRBV27 combines with J gene TRBJ1-2; D unresolved. CDR3 length: 15 residues. Trimming left V 2 bases short and J 8 bases short, with 18 bases between. Germline V lookup: CDR1 MNHEY, CDR2 SMNVEV (reference sequence).

V usage is TRBV7-8 and J usage is TRBJ2-7, with D maybe TRBD1 (5 bases). The germline V gene has CDR1 SGHVS and CDR2 FQNEAQ. Trimming took 5 bases from V and 4 from J, leaving 12 bases between them. CDR3 length: 13 amino acids. The CDR3 nucleotides read TGTGCCAGCAGCCCCGGACATGGGTACGAGCAGTACTTC. It codes for CASSPGHGYEQYF.